There are many counts of the clone carrying this T cell receptor beta chain. What it binds is unknown. Study-level findings and limits: Tumor memory CD4+ T cell TCR gene usage was found to cluster with blood and lymph node memory CD4+ cells and with lymph node naive CD4+ cells.

CD4+CD45RO+CD25- cells were isolated as memory CD4+ T cells. Full-length variable regions came from constant-region reverse primers plus semi-nested Nested Universal Primer A PCR. TCRdb reanalysed the 5' RACE reads using MiXCR and keeps one entry per CDR3 protein. The sample shows 25,000 to 40,000 distinct CDR3 sequences, around 22% of them seen only once. Germline V lookup: CDR1 DFQATT, CDR2 SNEGSKA (reference sequence). Trimming pared 1 base from V and 4 bases from J, leaving 11 bases between. This CDR3 is 13 amino acids long. This TCR came from a female donor with breast cancer. The genes are TRBV20-1 and TRBJ2-7; D unclear. The sequencing sample was made of memory CD4+ T cells sorted from blood. Subset defined: memory CD4+ T cells, CD4+CD45RO+CD25-. CDR3 in amino acids: CSARGNLIYEQYF. DNA of the CDR3: TGCAGTGCTAGAGGAAACCTGATTTACGAGCAGTACTTC.